The sequence of this T cell receptor beta chain was determined in a study of T cells in Graves' hyperthyroidism and ophthalmopathy. Study-wide results and caveats: Blood shared most expanded thyroid clonotypes above 0.001. The model identified upcoming ophthalmopathy a median approximately six months ahead of onset.

The germline V gene has CDR1 SGHAT and CDR2 FQNNGV. The CDR3 spans 15 residues. Trimming removed 2 bases from V and 4 bases from J, with 14 bases in between. Regions amplified from RNA transcripts were the TCR beta CDR3 regions. In the first-round RT-PCR of the TCR CDR3, the HTBI primer set was used. TCRdb re-called the multiplex PCR reads with MiXCR, one entry per CDR3 protein. The sample lists hundreds of thousands of distinct CDR3 sequences, roughly 15% occurring once. There are many counts of this clonotype. What it binds is not known. The TCR originated in an older woman with Graves' ophthalmopathy. The chain carries TRBV11-2 and TRBJ1-2; D uncertain. Material: blood. The CDR3 reads CASSLTRKPGYGYTF. For the CDR3, the DNA is TGTGCCAGCAGCTTAACCAGAAAGCCCGGCTATGGCTACACCTTC.